This TCR beta chain came from a study of radiotherapy plus CTLA-4 blockade in lung cancer. Here immunoSEQ multiplex PCR was the method, and the copy in TCRdb shows in-frame clones only, minus some. The sample yields under 35,000 clones, roughly 70% seen once. Germline V gene sequence: CDR1 SEHNR, CDR2 FQNEAQ (reference sequence). The CDR3 has 15 residues. The sample in question was peripheral blood, obtained from a patient treated with radiotherapy plus ipilimumab. The source is a human donor with non-small cell lung cancer whose response to radiotherapy plus ipilimumab could not be evaluated. The chain has TRBV7-9 and TRBJ2-5, with D perhaps matching TRBD2 (6 bases). The DNA end favors TRBJ2-7, so the J call may be wrong. The CDR3: CASSLALASTYEQYF. The CDR3 coding sequence is TGTGCCAGCAGCTTAGCGCTAGCGTCTACCTACGAGCAGTACTTC.